Here is one T cell receptor beta chain with its context. What it binds is unknown. 13 Jbeta primers and 60 Vbeta primers were used for the PCR. Repertoires were generated with immunoSEQ multiplex PCR, while TCRdb's copy carries only in-frame clones and drops some. The sample yields about 91,000 clones, 69% seen once. This entry comes from a study of cytomegalovirus exposure and HLA in healthy donors. V shed 4 bases, J shed 7 bases, and the junction held 13 bases outside the gene matches. The length of the CDR3 is 16 residues. Germline V CDR1 and CDR2: SNHLY, FYNNEI. Findings and limits, study-wide: What TCR beta sequences reportedly achieved was accurate prediction of HLA-A and HLA-B alleles in most subjects.

Specimen: PBMCs. The rearrangement uses TRBV2 and TRBJ1-5; 7 bases agree with TRBD1. The receptor was isolated from a female donor in good health and CMV-seronegative. The CDR3 is CASSAEAYRGGQPQHF. CDR3 DNA: TGTGCCAGCAGTGCGGAAGCGTACAGGGGAGGACAGCCCCAGCATTTT.